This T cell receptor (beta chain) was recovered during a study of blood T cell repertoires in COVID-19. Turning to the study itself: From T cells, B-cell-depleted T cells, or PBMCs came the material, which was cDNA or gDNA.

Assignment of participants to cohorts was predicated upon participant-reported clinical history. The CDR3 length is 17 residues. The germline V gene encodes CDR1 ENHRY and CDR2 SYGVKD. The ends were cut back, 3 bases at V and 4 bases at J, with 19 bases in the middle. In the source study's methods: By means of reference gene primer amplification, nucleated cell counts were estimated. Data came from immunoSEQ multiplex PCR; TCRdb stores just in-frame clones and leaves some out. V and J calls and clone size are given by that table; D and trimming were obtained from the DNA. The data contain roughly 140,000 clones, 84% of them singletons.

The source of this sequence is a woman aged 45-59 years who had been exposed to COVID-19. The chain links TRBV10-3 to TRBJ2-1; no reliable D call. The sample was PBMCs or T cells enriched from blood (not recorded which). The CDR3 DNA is TGTGCCATCAGTGAAAATATTGGCCTCAATCTTTACAATGAGCAGTTCTTC. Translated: CAISENIGLNLYNEQFF.